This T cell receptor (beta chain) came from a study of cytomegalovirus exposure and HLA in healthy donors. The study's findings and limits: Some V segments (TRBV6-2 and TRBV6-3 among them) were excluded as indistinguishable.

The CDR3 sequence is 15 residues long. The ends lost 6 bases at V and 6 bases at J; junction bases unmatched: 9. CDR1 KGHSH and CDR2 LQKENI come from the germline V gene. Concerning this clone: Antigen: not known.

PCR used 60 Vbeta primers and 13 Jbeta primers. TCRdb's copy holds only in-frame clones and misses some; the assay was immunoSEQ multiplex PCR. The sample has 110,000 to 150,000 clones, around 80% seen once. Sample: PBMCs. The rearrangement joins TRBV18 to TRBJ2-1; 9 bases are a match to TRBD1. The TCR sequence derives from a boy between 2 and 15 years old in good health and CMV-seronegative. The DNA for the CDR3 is TGTGCCAGCTCTCCCGGGACAGGGCCTCTCAATGAGCAGTTCTTC. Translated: CASSPGTGPLNEQFF.